This paragraph covers one TCR beta chain sequence. The antigen remains unidentified. CD45RO-negative, CCR7-selected cells formed the naive CD8 fraction, which excluded terminally differentiated effector memory CD45RA+ cells. Sequencing used immunoSEQ multiplex PCR; TCRdb keeps in-frame clones, though not all of them. The profile covers approximately 2,200,000 clones, with more than 85% appearing a single time and under 2% taken by the ten largest. The sample is drawn from a study of shared clonotypes between healthy human individuals. About the study: Donor composition was a couple of women and three men, aged 18 to 49.

Findings and caveats of the study: Expectations were that clonotype sharing among donors would be affected by sequencing depth. Sorted-subset sequencing was shown by rarefaction to be incomplete despite large depth.

This CDR3 spans 14 amino acids. Germline V lookup: CDR1 LNHDA, CDR2 SQIVND (reference sequence). The trim removed 5 bases at V and 5 bases at J, leaving 7 bases unmatched. Input material: naive CD8+ T cells from PBMCs. The genes are TRBV19 and TRBJ2-7; 9 bases are a match to TRBD1. The TCR was taken from a man between 18 and 29 years old in good health. Some clones in this sample may be carry-over from other donors' samples. The CDR3 region is CASSFGTGHDEQYF. The CDR3 DNA reads TGTGCCAGTAGTTTCGGGACAGGGCACGACGAGCAGTACTTC.